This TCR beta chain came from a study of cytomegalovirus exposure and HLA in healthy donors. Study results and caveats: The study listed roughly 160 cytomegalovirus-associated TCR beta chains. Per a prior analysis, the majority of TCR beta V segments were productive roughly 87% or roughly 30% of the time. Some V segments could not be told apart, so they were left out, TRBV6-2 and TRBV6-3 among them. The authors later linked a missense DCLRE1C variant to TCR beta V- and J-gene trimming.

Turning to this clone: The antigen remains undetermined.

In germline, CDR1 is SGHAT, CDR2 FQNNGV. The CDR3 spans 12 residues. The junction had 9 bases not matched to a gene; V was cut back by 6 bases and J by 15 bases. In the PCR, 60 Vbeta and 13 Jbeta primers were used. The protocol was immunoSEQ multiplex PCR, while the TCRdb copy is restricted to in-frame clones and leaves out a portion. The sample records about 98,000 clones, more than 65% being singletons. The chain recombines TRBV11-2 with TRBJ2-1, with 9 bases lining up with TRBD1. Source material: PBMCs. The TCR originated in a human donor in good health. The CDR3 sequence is CASSNSGTGTFF. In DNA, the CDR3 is TGTGCCAGCAGTAATTCCGGGACAGGGACGTTCTTC.